This is a list of T cell receptor beta chains from one sample in a study of cytomegalovirus exposure and HLA in healthy donors. TCRdb's table, derived via immunoSEQ multiplex PCR, lists solely in-frame clones and lacks some. This table lists 150,000 to 250,000 clones. The sequenced sample was PBMCs. Every receptor here comes from a boy aged 10-17 years in good health and CMV-seronegative. The CDR3 runs from the conserved cysteine through the conserved F or W. The order of the fields is V gene, CDR3 protein.

TRBV5-1,CASSSEGGLEYF
TRBV5-6,CASSLRRAGKEKLFF
TRBV7-3,CASSPTGQGSYEQYF
TRBV11-2,CASSLFVGGWAFF
TRBV7-3,CASSPSRGQGLYGGYTF
TRBV11-2,CASSLRQGRNTEAFF
TRBV15,CATSGGTGGVNEQFF
TRBV29-1,CSVGDRIPDTQYF
TRBV30,CAWKQGRTDTQYF
TRBV6-1,CASREDRATEAFF
TRBV7-8,CASSPSRLTDTQYF
TRBV4-1,CASSYTRETSQPQHF
TRBV7-6,CASSSGSTDTQYF
TRBV2,CASTPGAAHQPQHF
TRBV19,CATKGESNSNQPQHF
TRBV6-5,CASSIGTSATNEQFF
TRBV4-1,CASSPRLAGAPSGANVLTF
TRBV15,CATSLGGESGTEAFF
TRBV6-4,CASSDSGGATAGELFF
TRBV5-1,CASHAGQTNTEAFF
TRBV11-3,CASSPGTSGARTGELFF
TRBV28,CASSETGPYEQYF
TRBV7-3,CASSLGTGNNSPLHF
TRBV2,CASVYRTDTEAFF
TRBV29-1,CSVYRGRRSYEQYF
TRBV7-2,CASSSGQRGVATNEKLFF
TRBV5-5,CASSQAGSGNTIYF
TRBV19,CASSILTANTQYF
TRBV7-9,CASSLGGGNYEQYF
TRBV6-5,CASSYGGGPPYEQYF
TRBV7-7,CASSLARGEGYEQYF
TRBV10-2,CASSDQGDGYTF
TRBV28,CASSRSYRVMSSSGELFF
TRBV19,CASSTQANTEAFF